This passage covers 22 T cell receptor beta chains from one sample sequenced in a study of post-analysis software for immune sequencing data. Study findings and constraints: Patients showed TRBV5-6, TRBV5-1 and TRBV20-1 among roughly 5 TRBV segments more frequent than in controls.

Presence of unique molecular identifiers characterized the TCR beta cDNA libraries. TCRdb ran MiXCR on the PCR reads and lists one entry per CDR3 protein. Of fewer than 850,000 distinct CDR3 sequences in the sample, about 27% were seen once. No antigens are known for them. Input material: blood. These receptors came from a girl between 5 and 17 years old with multiple sclerosis.

A word on this clonotype: A much larger clone lies one base from this, so it may be a read error. The chain combines TRBV29-1 with TRBJ2-7; D is ambiguous. The CDR3 length is 14 residues. Germline values: CDR1 SQVTM, CDR2 ANQGSEA. CDR3 in amino acids: CGVEDQDGGYEQYF. CDR3 sequence (DNA): TGCGGCGTTGAAGATCAGGACGGCGGCTACGAGCAGTACTTC.

This clonotype was seen a single time. The chain joins TRBV6-1 to TRBJ2-3; 9 nucleotides match TRBD1. The germline CDR1 and CDR2 sequences are MNHNS and SASEGT. V shed 10 bases, J shed 0 bases, and the junction held 20 bases outside the gene matches. The CDR3 has 19 residues. CDR3 coding DNA: TGTGCCACCCATCCCGGCCCAGGGACAGGGAGTTCTAGCACAGATACGCAGTATTTT. Amino acid sequence: CATHPGPGTGSSSTDTQYF.

This clonotype was recorded at least ten times. V gene TRBV7-2 combines with J gene TRBJ2-7; tentatively, D is TRBD1 (6 bases). The CDR3 contains 14 residues. The V gene's germline CDR1 is SGHTA and CDR2 FQGNSA. Trimming removed 5 bases from V and 0 bases from J, with 11 bases in between. For the CDR3, the DNA is TGTGCCAGCAGCCCTGACAGGTACTCCTACGAGCAGTACTTC. Protein: CASSPDRYSYEQYF. The variable domain in full, with the rest retrieved from reference TRBV7-2 and TRBJ2-7, is GAGVSQSPSNKVTEKGKDVELRCDPISGHTALYWYRQSLGQGLEFLIYFQGNSAPDKSGLPSDRFSAERTGGSVSTLTIQRTQQEDSAVYLCASSPDRYSYEQYFGPGTRLTVT.

There are many counts of this clonotype. The J gene is TRBJ2-7, the V gene TRBV7-8; 9 bases are a match to TRBD1. V lost 3 bases to trimming and J lost 5 bases; unmatched junction nucleotides: 8. The CDR3 sequence is 15 residues long. CDR1 is SGHVS, CDR2 FQNEAQ, per germline. The CDR3 spells CASSFSGTGYHEQYF. The CDR3 DNA follows: TGTGCCAGCAGCTTCAGCGGGACAGGGTACCACGAGCAGTACTTC.

This clonotype was observed a few times. This CDR3 reads CSGTSGRFYEQYF. The CDR3 DNA reads TGCAGTGGGACTAGCGGGAGGTTCTACGAGCAGTACTTC. The J gene is TRBJ2-7, the V gene TRBV20-1, with 14 bases lining up with TRBD2. Germline CDR1 DFQATT, CDR2 SNEGSKA (reference sequence). This CDR3 has 13 residues. With V trimmed by 7 bases and J by 3 bases, 2 bases remained unmatched.

The CDR3 here is CSCPRTSGTDTQYF. The DNA of the CDR3 is TGCAGCTGCCCCCGGACTAGCGGAACAGATACGCAGTATTTT. The V and J genes are TRBV20-1 and TRBJ2-3; TRBD2 matches at 10 bases. In germline, CDR1 is DFQATT, CDR2 SNEGSKA (reference sequence). This CDR3 has 14 amino acids.

The chain couples TRBV4-1 to TRBJ2-5; D might be TRBD1 or TRBD2, each matching 6 bases. The tail of the sequence fits TRBJ2-7 better, so the J call may be wrong. CDR1 and CDR2 (germline): MGHRA, YSYEKL. The CDR3 loop spans 15 amino acids. The CDR3 nucleotides read TGCGCCAGCAGCCGGGAAGGGGGGTTCGGCTACGAGCAGTACTTC. Its translation is CASSREGGFGYEQYF.

The chain links TRBV20-1 to TRBJ1-5; the match to TRBD1 covers 7 bases. The V gene end was trimmed by 2 bases and the J gene end by 1 base; junction bases not matched to a gene: 5. The CDR3 has 15 amino acids. Germline-derived CDR1 and CDR2 are DFQATT and SNEGSKA (reference sequence). CDR3 sequence reads: CSARQGGDSNQPQHF. The DNA of the CDR3 is TGCAGTGCTAGACAGGGGGGAGACAGCAATCAGCCCCAGCATTTT.

This rearrangement joins TRBV9 to TRBJ2-3, with TRBD2 matching 7 bases. CDR3 length: 15 amino acids. Germline-derived CDR1 and CDR2 are SGDLS and YYNGEE. V shed 4 bases and J 5 bases; nucleotides not matched to a gene: 10. The CDR3 DNA reads TGTGCCAGCAGCCCCTCAGTGGGGGAGGGAGATACGCAGTATTTT. This sequence encodes CASSPSVGEGDTQYF.

This clonotype was seen a handful of times. V usage is TRBV4-3 and J usage is TRBJ2-5; D not certain. CDR1 LGHNA and CDR2 YSLEER come from the germline V gene. Trimming cost V 1 base and J 5 bases, with 11 bases left between them. CDR3 length: 14 residues. CDR3 residues: CASSQGHSRETQYF. The CDR3 bases are TGCGCCAGCAGCCAAGGTCACAGTCGCGAGACCCAGTACTTC.

Note on this clonotype: It may be a read error: a sequence one base away is much more abundant. The CDR3 nucleotides read TGCGCCAGCAGCTACCGGGACAGGGGAACCTACAATGAGCAGTACTTC. This codes for CASSYRDRGTYNEQYF. This chain uses TRBV5-1 with TRBJ2-1, with TRBD1 matching 10 bases. The last part of the DNA fits TRBJ2-7 better; the J call may be wrong. The CDR3 length is 16 residues. CDR1 SGHRS and CDR2 YFSETQ come from the germline V gene.

The chain joins TRBV28 to TRBJ2-3, with 12 bases matching TRBD2. Germline trimming cut 5 bases from V and 11 bases from J; bases unmatched to any gene: 8. Germline values: CDR1 MDHEN, CDR2 SYDVKM. The CDR3 runs 14 residues. CDR3 nucleotides: TGTGCCAGCAGTAGACTAGCGGGAGATAATATGCAGTATTTT. Residues: CASSRLAGDNMQYF.

The count of this clonotype is one. V and J are TRBV20-1 and TRBJ2-3, with D possibly called TRBD1 or TRBD2 (6 bases each). The V and J ends lost 0 bases and 4 bases respectively, with 17 bases between them. CDR1 is DFQATT, CDR2 SNEGSKA, per germline (reference sequence). The CDR3 is 16 amino acids. Written as DNA, the CDR3 is TGCAGTGCTAGAGATCTTGGGGGGCCGGGAGCAGATACGCAGTATTTT. Protein: CSARDLGGPGADTQYF.

A few counts support this clonotype. The chain combines TRBV20-1 with TRBJ2-1, with 10 bases aligning to TRBD2. This CDR3 has 16 residues. V trimming: 5 bases; J trimming: 4 bases; junction bases outside the gene matches: 11. Germline CDR1 is DFQATT and CDR2 is SNEGSKA (reference sequence). The DNA for the CDR3 is TGCAGTGCTGAACCCCTAGCGGGAGAAGCTTACAATGAGCAGTTCTTC. Encoded protein: CSAEPLAGEAYNEQFF.

The genes are TRBV28 and TRBJ2-6; D might be TRBD1 (5 bases). Trimming took 6 bases from V and 4 from J, leaving 22 bases between them. CDR3 length equals 18 residues. CDR1 is MDHEN, CDR2 SYDVKM, per germline. CDR3 loop: CASRGPVGATRGANVLTF. CDR3 nucleotide sequence: TGTGCCAGCAGGGGTCCCGTAGGGGCGACGAGGGGGGCCAACGTCCTGACTTTC.

This chain links TRBV12-3 or TRBV12-4 with TRBJ2-3; D remains unclear. Trimming took off 9 bases at V and 13 bases at J, with 17 bases between the two ends. The CDR3 runs 11 residues. CDR3 protein: CARTRADAEYF. The CDR3 coding sequence is TGTGCCAGAACCAGAGCAGATGCGGAGTATTTT.

Many counts were recorded for this clonotype. The V and J genes are TRBV20-1 and TRBJ2-1, with TRBD2 identical over 9 bases. From germline, CDR1 is DFQATT and CDR2 SNEGSKA (reference sequence). After removal of 3 bases from V and 6 bases from J, the junction contained 9 bases not matched to a gene. This CDR3 spans 15 amino acids. CDR3 residues: CSARIPLAGFNEQFF. The CDR3 DNA follows: TGCAGTGCTAGGATTCCCCTAGCGGGATTCAATGAGCAGTTCTTC.

This clonotype turned up a few times. The V call is TRBV18, the J call TRBJ2-3; D unresolved. V lost 6 bases to trimming and J lost 4 bases, with 8 bases between them. In germline, CDR1 is KGHSH, CDR2 LQKENI. CDR3 length equals 12 residues. CDR3 region: CASSPTPDTQYF. DNA of the CDR3: TGTGCCAGCTCGCCGACACCAGATACGCAGTATTTT.

This clonotype occurred a few times. The chain couples TRBV20-1 to TRBJ1-4; D might be TRBD1 (5 bases). V gave up 6 bases and J gave up 6 bases, with 14 bases separating them. Germline lookup yields CDR1 DFQATT and CDR2 SNEGSKA (reference sequence). This CDR3 region has 13 residues. CDR3 nucleotide sequence: TGCAGTGCCCCCGGGGGTGCGGATGAAAAACTGTTTTTT. The encoded protein is CSAPGGADEKLFF.

This sequence joins TRBV20-1 and TRBJ1-5; a possible D gene is TRBD1 (6 bases). Trimming removed 4 bases at V and 6 bases at J, with 19 bases between. This CDR3 contains 15 residues. Per germline, CDR1 DFQATT and CDR2 SNEGSKA (reference sequence). The CDR3: CSATKGPRGGQPQHF. CDR3 nucleotide sequence: TGCAGTGCTACCAAAGGACCCCGAGGGGGTCAGCCCCAGCATTTT.

This chain uses TRBV27 with TRBJ1-5, with a weak D call TRBD1 (5 bases). Trimming removed 5 bases at V and 2 bases at J, with 16 bases between. CDR3 size: 16 residues. CDR1 is MNHEY, CDR2 SMNVEV, per germline (reference sequence). The CDR3 nucleotides read TGTGCCAGCAGTATATTGGGACGGGTGGGCAATCAGCCCCAGCATTTT. Protein: CASSILGRVGNQPQHF.

This clonotype was seen many times. The chain joins TRBV5-1 to TRBJ1-2; D not certain. The CDR3 loop spans 14 amino acids. Trimming left V 1 base short and J 2 bases short, with 9 bases between. Looked up from germline, CDR1 is SGHRS and CDR2 is YFSETQ. CDR3 sequence: CASSLQVGNYGYTF. As DNA, the CDR3 is TGCGCCAGCAGCTTGCAAGTTGGGAACTATGGCTACACCTTC. The full variable domain, in which reference TRBV5-1 and TRBJ1-2 provide the parts outside the CDR3, is KAGVTQTPRYLIKTRGQQVTLSCSPISGHRSVSWYQQTPGQGLQFLFEYFSETQRNKGNFPGRFSGRQFSNSRSEMNVSTLELGDSALYLCASSLQVGNYGYTFGSGTRLTVV.